The present T cell receptor beta chain was sequenced within a study of PD-L1 blockade in urothelial cancer (dated by TCRdb to about 2017). About the study as a whole: Therapy was started in the mid-2010s for all patients, and atezolizumab 1,200 mg was administered intravenously every 3 weeks. About 90% of the 29 patients were identified as males with urothelial cancer of bladder origin, and a prior smoking history was reported by 18 of 29 patients. Patients had an ECOG performance status of 0 or 1 and had received between 0 and 3 prior chemotherapy regimens. Blood samples were analyzed 3 weeks after the start of treatment (second dose) and 6 weeks after the start of treatment. Blood samples yielded a median of roughly 140,000 T cells and tens of thousands of unique TCRs, with median clonality roughly 0.085. The study was an exploratory multi-omic analysis of somatic, immune and clinical correlates of response to PD-L1 blockade with atezolizumab in urothelial cancer. Pretreatment tumor samples and matched peripheral blood, collected serially before and after atezolizumab treatment, underwent TCR sequencing. Progression-free survival longer than 6 months counted as durable clinical benefit, and TCR features were additionally tested against both progression-free and overall survival. Whole exome sequencing and RNA sequencing of pretreatment tumors were performed alongside TCR sequencing in the same patients. Nine patients achieved durable clinical benefit and approximately 19 did not. Some 29 patients had pretreatment blood TCR-seq, about 24 had at least one posttreatment blood collection, and about 24 had tumor TCR-seq. Overall study results and their limits: Because the sample size was small (n of about 30) and many exploratory analyses were performed, the results are intended to be hypothesis-generating. A pretreatment peripheral blood TCR clonality below the median was linked to improved progression-free and overall survival. At 3 weeks after the start of treatment, tumor-associated TCR clones in peripheral blood had expanded more in patients with durable benefit (n of about 21, p = 0.022).

In light of the paper, this sample's time point label describes: peripheral blood 6 weeks after treatment start. A total of about 31 patients with locally advanced or metastatic urothelial carcinoma, treated at Memorial Sloan Kettering on a trial protocol, made up the cohort. Peripheral blood mononuclear cells were collected from each patient pretreatment and during treatment, giving between 1 and 8 total time points per patient. The Qiagen DNeasy Blood extraction kit was used to purify genomic DNA from total PBMCs and tumor samples. Collected pretreatment and during treatment, PBMCs were isolated and stored as previously described. Remarks on this clone: The target of this receptor is not known. Within one base of it there is no much larger clone, and no base qualities were kept.

Each PCR received spiked-in synthetic TCR analog templates so that absolute template abundance could be estimated from read counts. TCRbeta CDR3 regions were amplified from genomic DNA with bias-controlled V and J gene primers using the immunoSEQ assay. Rearranged TCRbeta segments were sequenced at approximately 20X coverage. The paper's processing steps were these. Clustering was used to correct sequencing errors, and CDR3s were annotated against IMGT so that V, D and J genes could be assigned. Only productive TCRbeta rearrangements were used in downstream analyses, excluding out-of-frame or stop-codon sequences. Clonality was computed as one minus Shannon entropy normalized by the log of the number of unique productive sequences. Clones differing between time points or between blood and tumor were identified using Fisher's exact test with Benjamini-Hochberg correction, with an adjusted p below 0.01 applied as the threshold. TCRdb retrieved this table from immuneACCESS and kept in-frame rearrangements only. Not all clones are present; in checked studies, unresolved V genes account for under half, and no reason is known for the remainder. D and trimming were read from the DNA, whereas the V and J calls and clone size are those reported in that table. The sample table shows under 85,000 clones, and under 95% are seen once. The ten largest clones take up 0.87% of the sample.

The source of this sequence is a woman of 80 years or more with urothelial cancer. This specimen was PBMCs, taken around atezolizumab (anti-PD-L1) treatment.

In nucleotide form, the sequence is TGTGCCAGCAGCGTAGGCGGGAGATCCTACGAGCAGTACTTC. This encodes CASSVGGRSYEQYF. Recombination linked TRBV9 to TRBJ2-7; TRBD2 lines up with 7 middle nucleotides. Trimmed from V: 0 bases; trimmed from J: 1 base; junction bases lacking a gene match: 1. The CDR3 goes from the cysteine to the phenylalanine over 14 residues. Left in the record is the CDR3 DNA by itself, 42 bases read in frame from the first base. Via the germline V gene, CDR1 is SGDLS and CDR2 YYNGEE.